One and the same sample provided the 27 T cell receptor beta chains below, sequenced in a study of T-cell reconstitution after alpha-beta-depleted transplantation in children. Library preparation (for TCRbeta) was performed with unique molecular identifiers. One entry per CDR3 protein, called by TCRdb with MiXCR from the PCR reads. The profile covers some 590,000 distinct CDR3 sequences, with roughly 10% appearing a single time and 3.5% to 5% taken by the ten largest. Sequenced here: PBMCs from the stem cell graft donor, sampled from the stem cell graft. The receptors were gathered from a human donor who donated a stem cell graft to a child with acute myeloid leukemia.

The J gene is TRBJ2-2, the V gene TRBV28, with 7 bases identical to TRBD1. Germline-derived CDR1 and CDR2 are MDHEN and SYDVKM. V shed 4 bases, J shed 1 base, and the junction held 3 bases outside the gene matches. The CDR3 loop spans 15 amino acids. CDR3 sequence: CASSYPGGNTGELFF. CDR3 DNA: TGTGCCAGCAGTTATCCAGGGGGGAACACCGGGGAGCTGTTTTTT.

This clonotype was counted only a few times. The V gene is TRBV7-2, the J gene TRBJ2-7; D gene uncertain. V lost 5 bases, J lost 7 bases, and 9 bases lay in between. Germline CDR1 SGHTA, CDR2 FQGNSA. This CDR3 is built from 11 residues. CDR3 DNA: TGTGCCAGCAGCAACATGTGGGAGCAGTACTTC. Translation: CASSNMWEQYF.

This clonotype has ten or more counts. The chain joins TRBV7-2 to TRBJ2-4; D is undetermined. Germline CDR1 is SGHTA and CDR2 is FQGNSA. The CDR3 length is 16 residues. V lost 5 bases to trimming and J lost 4 bases, with 18 bases between them. CDR3: CASSVDKLTRKNIQYF. The CDR3 DNA is TGTGCCAGCAGCGTCGACAAGCTAACACGGAAAAACATTCAGTACTTC.

The sample holds a few counts of this clonotype. The chain uses TRBV7-3 and TRBJ2-3; D ambiguous. Germline V gene lookup returns CDR1 SGHTA and CDR2 FQGTGA. V shed 3 bases and J shed 2 bases, with 9 bases lying between them. This CDR3 comprises 14 residues. The CDR3 sequence is CASSLISYTDTQYF. The CDR3 region has the DNA TGTGCCAGCAGCTTGATATCATACACAGATACGCAGTATTTT. The complete variable domain, with remaining parts taken from reference TRBV7-3 and TRBJ2-3, reads GAGVSQTPSNKVTEKGKYVELRCDPISGHTALYWYRQSLGQGPEFLIYFQGTGAADDSGLPNDRFFAVRPEGSVSTLKIQRTERGDSAVYLCASSLISYTDTQYFGPGTRLTVL.

In its sample, this clonotype was seen a few times. The chain has TRBV7-8 and TRBJ2-3; 10 bases fit TRBD1. The J segment lost 5 bases and the V segment lost 1 base, leaving 9 bases of the junction unmatched. CDR1 and CDR2 from the germline V gene are SGHVS and FQNEAQ. This CDR3 has 17 amino acids. DNA of the CDR3: TGTGCCAGCAGCTTAGTGACAGGGGGCGGAACGGGAGATACGCAGTATTTT. Residues: CASSLVTGGGTGDTQYF. Based on the CDR3 plus reference TRBV7-8 and TRBJ2-3, the full variable domain is GAGVSQSPRYKVAKRGQDVALRCDPISGHVSLFWYQQALGQGPEFLTYFQNEAQLDKSGLPSDRFFAERPEGSVSTLKIQRTQQEDSAVYLCASSLVTGGGTGDTQYFGPGTRLTVL.

This chain connects TRBV11-1 to TRBJ2-3, with TRBD1 matching 7 bases. The germline V gene encodes CDR1 SGHAT and CDR2 FQDESV (reference sequence). V shed 5 bases and J 6 bases; nucleotides not matched to a gene: 14. The CDR3 sequence is 16 residues long. This chain's CDR3 is CASSAPDRDLGDTQYF. The CDR3 DNA is TGTGCCAGCAGCGCCCCCGACAGGGACCTCGGGGATACGCAGTATTTT.

J is TRBJ2-6 and V is TRBV11-1, with 11 bases that match TRBD2. Per the germline V gene, CDR1 is SGHAT and CDR2 is FQDESV (reference sequence). This CDR3 is 21 amino acids long. The J segment lost 0 bases and the V segment lost 1 base, leaving 11 bases of the junction unmatched. CDR3 protein: CASSLVRPGLAANSGANVLTF. In DNA form, the CDR3 reads TGTGCCAGCAGCTTAGTGAGGCCGGGACTAGCGGCCAACTCTGGGGCCAACGTCCTGACTTTC.

This clonotype turned up a few times. V gene TRBV12-3 or TRBV12-4 combines with J gene TRBJ1-1, with TRBD1 identical over 8 bases. Losses at the gene ends were 6 bases for V and 1 base for J; bases not matched to a gene: 7. This CDR3 is built from 15 residues. This CDR3 reads CASSRDRFSNTEAFF. The CDR3 DNA sequence: TGTGCCAGCAGCCGGGACAGGTTTTCGAACACTGAAGCTTTCTTT.

This clonotype has a count of ten or more. The gene calls are TRBV6-2 or TRBV6-3 and TRBJ2-1; 12 bases align to TRBD2. The CDR3 consists of 15 residues. The V gene end was trimmed by 5 bases and the J gene end by 4 bases; junction bases not matched to a gene: 3. The germline gives CDR1 MNHEY, CDR2 SVGEGT. This chain's CDR3 is CASSALAGGYNEQFF. The CDR3 DNA reads as TGTGCCAGCAGTGCACTAGCGGGAGGTTACAATGAGCAGTTCTTC.

This clonotype came up a few times. The chain employs TRBV7-8 and TRBJ2-7; D is undetermined. The CDR3 is 13 residues long. Trimming removed 5 bases from V and 5 bases from J, with 13 bases in between. Germline CDR1 and CDR2: SGHVS and FQNEAQ. The CDR3 loop reads CASSVRRLDEQYF. As DNA, the CDR3 is TGTGCCAGCAGCGTACGCAGGTTGGACGAGCAGTACTTC.

J is TRBJ2-7 and V is TRBV24-1; 7 bases line up with TRBD2. This CDR3 is built from 16 residues. Per the germline V gene, CDR1 is KGHDR and CDR2 is SFDVKD. Unmatched junction bases numbered 7, after V lost 3 bases and J lost 0 bases. This chain's CDR3 is CATSDVGSSGSYEQYF. CDR3 bases: TGTGCCACCAGTGATGTCGGGTCTAGCGGCTCCTACGAGCAGTACTTC.

This clonotype has ten or more counts. The chain carries TRBV12-3 or TRBV12-4 and TRBJ2-7, with TRBD2 matching 7 bases. The V and J ends lost 6 bases and 5 bases, in that order; junction bases with no gene match: 10. CDR3 length: 14 residues. The CDR3: CASRSGGLGDEQYF. DNA for the CDR3: TGTGCCAGCAGGTCCGGGGGGTTAGGAGACGAGCAGTACTTC.

In its sample, this clonotype was seen many times. J is TRBJ1-2 and V is TRBV5-5; 7 nucleotides match TRBD1. J gave up 4 bases and V 5 bases, and 14 bases lay outside the gene matches. This CDR3 has 16 amino acids. The germline CDR1 and CDR2 sequences are SGHKS and YYEKEE (reference sequence). CDR3 sequence (DNA): TGTGCCAGCAGTCCCGGGACAGATAGATTTTTCTATGGCTACACCTTC. Protein product: CASSPGTDRFFYGYTF.

As for this clonotype: A much larger clone sits a single nucleotide away, making a read error possible. The rearrangement joins TRBV12-3 or TRBV12-4 to TRBJ2-5, with TRBD2 matching 8 bases. Unmatched junction bases numbered 8, after V lost 6 bases and J lost 2 bases. The CDR3 is made up of 15 amino acids. As DNA, the CDR3 is TGTGCCAGCAGAGCAGCGGGAGCGAGTCAAGAGACCCAGTACTTC. Its protein is CASRAAGASQETQYF.

This clonotype was found many times. The rearrangement uses TRBV6-5 and TRBJ2-3, with TRBD2 matching over 13 bases. Germline V CDR1 and CDR2: MNHEY, SVGAGI. V lost 6 bases, J lost 5 bases, and 11 bases stayed unmatched. The CDR3 is 17 amino acids. The CDR3 region has the DNA TGTGCCAGCAGGCTACCCGGACTAGCGGGAGAGAGAGATACGCAGTATTTT. Amino acid sequence: CASRLPGLAGERDTQYF.

This clonotype was counted ten times or more. The J gene is TRBJ2-1, the V gene TRBV28; 11 bases are a match to TRBD2. Germline assignment: CDR1 MDHEN and CDR2 SYDVKM. This CDR3 comprises 15 residues. J was trimmed by 5 bases and V by 4 bases; bases with no gene match: 4. The CDR3 reads CASSSGLAAHNEQFF. The CDR3 nucleotides read TGTGCCAGCAGTTCGGGACTAGCGGCCCACAATGAGCAGTTCTTC.

The V and J genes are TRBV5-5 and TRBJ2-4, with D tentatively TRBD2 (5 bases). V lost 1 base, J lost 5 bases, and 13 bases lay in between. The CDR3 contains 15 residues. Germline assignment: CDR1 SGHKS and CDR2 YYEKEE (reference sequence). The CDR3 DNA reads as TGTGCCAGCAGCTTGTTCGCCGAGGGCCAAAACATTCAGTACTTC. Amino acids: CASSLFAEGQNIQYF.

This chain links TRBV7-9 with TRBJ2-7, with 10 bases that match TRBD1. V was clipped by 5 bases and J by 4 bases; unmatched bases: 8. The CDR3 totals 15 residues. Germline CDR1 is SEHNR and CDR2 is FQNEAQ (reference sequence). CDR3 protein: CASSRDRGHLYEQYF. CDR3 nucleotides: TGTGCCAGCAGCCGTGACAGGGGGCATCTTTACGAGCAGTACTTC. The full variable domain, with the rest looked up from reference TRBV7-9 and TRBJ2-7, is DTGVSQNPRHKITKRGQNVTFRCDPISEHNRLYWYRQTLGQGPEFLTYFQNEAQLEKSRLLSDRFSAERPKGSFSTLEIQRTEQGDSAMYLCASSRDRGHLYEQYFGPGTRLTVT.

In this sample, this clonotype turned up a few times. The CDR3 DNA reads as TGTGCCAGCAGCCAGGGGTTTGGGCTGAACAATGAGCAGTTCTTC. Amino acids: CASSQGFGLNNEQFF. V usage is TRBV12-3 or TRBV12-4 and J usage is TRBJ2-1, with a tentative D call TRBD1 (6 bases). V lost 6 bases to trimming and J lost 5 bases, with 17 bases between them. CDR3 size: 15 residues.

The sample holds a few counts of this clonotype. The chain links TRBV3-1 to TRBJ2-5; TRBD1 matches at 7 bases. The CDR3 totals 15 residues. From germline, CDR1 is LGHDT and CDR2 YNNKEL (reference sequence). The V gene end was trimmed by 0 bases and the J gene end by 2 bases; junction bases not matched to a gene: 3. The CDR3 coding sequence is TGTGCCAGCAGCCAAGATCCCAGGGGGCAAGAGACCCAGTACTTC. The encoded protein is CASSQDPRGQETQYF.

This clonotype was found a few times. V usage is TRBV7-2 and J usage is TRBJ2-4; 7 nucleotides align to TRBD1. CDR1 SGHTA and CDR2 FQGNSA come from the germline V gene. The CDR3 spans 13 residues. J lost 4 bases, V lost 5 bases, and 2 bases had no gene match. CDR3: CASSPQGKNIQYF. In DNA form, the CDR3 reads TGTGCCAGCAGCCCACAGGGGAAAAACATTCAGTACTTC.

This clonotype appeared many times. The V gene is TRBV7-9, the J gene TRBJ2-7; D is possibly TRBD1 (5 bases). This CDR3 has 12 residues. Germline CDR1 reads SEHNR; CDR2 reads FQNEAQ (reference sequence). V was clipped by 3 bases and J by 6 bases, with 9 bases between them. CDR3 DNA: TGTGCCAGCAGCTTCTCAACAGGCGAGCAGTACTTC. Amino acids: CASSFSTGEQYF.

This clonotype was observed many times. The V call is TRBV9, the J call TRBJ2-3; 8 bases are a match to TRBD2. The J segment lost 6 bases and the V segment lost 0 bases, leaving 9 bases of the junction unmatched. This CDR3 comprises 16 residues. Germline V gene data show CDR1 as SGDLS and CDR2 as YYNGEE. For the CDR3, the DNA is TGTGCCAGCAGCGTAGACCCCGGCGGGGGGCGGGATACGCAGTATTTT. Amino acids: CASSVDPGGGRDTQYF.

This clonotype was found many times. This chain uses TRBV12-3 or TRBV12-4 with TRBJ2-1, with 10 bases fitting TRBD2. The CDR3 extends over 14 amino acids. The V gene end was trimmed by 7 bases and the J gene end by 11 bases; junction bases not matched to a gene: 11. CDR3 sequence: CASTIAGGRMKQFF. In nucleotides, the CDR3 is TGTGCCAGCACAATAGCGGGAGGCCGAATGAAGCAGTTCTTC.

At least ten counts were recorded for this clonotype. The rearrangement joins TRBV5-1 to TRBJ1-5, with D perhaps TRBD1 (6 bases). V was cut by 4 bases and J by 5 bases, with 16 bases left in between. The CDR3 is made up of 15 amino acids. Germline assignment: CDR1 SGHRS and CDR2 YFSETQ. CDR3 protein: CASSVGGVRDQPQHF. The CDR3 region has the DNA TGCGCCAGCAGCGTAGGGGGAGTTAGGGATCAGCCCCAGCATTTT.

This clonotype has at least ten counts. The rearrangement uses TRBV6-5 and TRBJ2-5; TRBD1 matches 7 bases. This CDR3 has 15 amino acids. V was clipped by 4 bases and J by 1 base; unmatched bases: 6. CDR1 is MNHEY, CDR2 SVGAGI, per germline. CDR3 sequence reads: CASSSFGTVQETQYF. CDR3 bases: TGTGCCAGCAGTTCCTTCGGGACAGTCCAAGAGACCCAGTACTTC.

The table lists this clonotype with many counts. The CDR3 sequence: CASGRGGAPDQPQHF. In DNA form, the CDR3 reads TGTGCCAGCGGCCGGGGAGGGGCGCCGGATCAGCCCCAGCATTTT. The chain recombines TRBV27 with TRBJ1-5; the D gene is possibly TRBD1 (5 bases). In germline, CDR1 is MNHEY, CDR2 SMNVEV (reference sequence). This CDR3 contains 15 residues. The ends were cut back, 8 bases at V and 5 bases at J, with 19 bases in the middle.